This entry lists 3 T cell receptor beta chains sequenced from one sample in a study of blood T cell repertoires in COVID-19. TCRdb's table, derived via immunoSEQ multiplex PCR, lists solely in-frame clones and lacks some. The sample records some 170,000 clones, more than 65% being singletons. The specimen sequenced was PBMCs or T cells enriched from blood (not recorded which). The receptors come from a man in his fifties or sixties who had recovered from COVID-19.

The genes are TRBV24-1 and TRBJ1-2; D is unclear. Germline V CDR1 and CDR2: KGHDR, SFDVKD. The CDR3 runs to 13 residues. V was pared by 3 bases and J by 3 bases, with 7 bases between. The CDR3 here is CATSDAGYYGYTF. As DNA, the CDR3 is TGTGCCACCAGTGATGCAGGATACTATGGCTACACCTTC.

This chain connects TRBV5-1 to TRBJ2-3, with a weak D call TRBD2 (6 bases). The CDR3 runs 16 residues. The germline V and J ends were trimmed by 0 bases and 2 bases, with 13 bases remaining between them. The germline V gene has CDR1 SGHRS and CDR2 YFSETQ. The CDR3 region is CASSLDGGMITDTQYF. Here the CDR3 DNA reads TGCGCCAGCAGCTTGGATGGGGGGATGATCACAGATACGCAGTATTTT.

The chain has TRBV29-1 and TRBJ1-2, with 7 bases matching TRBD1. In germline, CDR1 is SQVTM, CDR2 ANQGSEA. J gave up 4 bases and V 5 bases, and 7 bases lay outside the gene matches. The CDR3 loop spans 13 amino acids. CDR3 protein: CSVPNWTGYGYTF. CDR3 coding DNA: TGCAGCGTTCCCAACTGGACAGGCTATGGCTACACCTTC.